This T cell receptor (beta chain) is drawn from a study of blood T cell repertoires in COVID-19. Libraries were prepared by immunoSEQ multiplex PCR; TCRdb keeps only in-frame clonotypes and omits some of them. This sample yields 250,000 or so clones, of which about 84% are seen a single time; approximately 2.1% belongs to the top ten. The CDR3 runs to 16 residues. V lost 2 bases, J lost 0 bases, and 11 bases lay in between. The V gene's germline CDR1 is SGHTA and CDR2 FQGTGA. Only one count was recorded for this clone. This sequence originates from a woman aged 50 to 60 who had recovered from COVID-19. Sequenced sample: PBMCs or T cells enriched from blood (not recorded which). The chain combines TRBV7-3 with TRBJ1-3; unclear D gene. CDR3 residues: CASSLEVASSGNTIYF. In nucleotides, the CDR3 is TGTGCCAGCAGCTTAGAGGTCGCGAGCTCTGGAAACACCATATATTTT.